What follows are 5 T cell receptor beta chains derived from one specimen sequenced in a study of CD8 T cells in Susac syndrome. Random hexamers served to reverse transcribe roughly 0.5 to 1 ug RNA. TCRdb reprocessed the immunoSEQ multiplex PCR reads via MiXCR and lists one record per CDR3 protein. The profile shows around 140,000 distinct CDR3 sequences, around 85% of them singletons. The sample was CD8+ T cells from PBMCs. These receptors all come from a human donor with multiple sclerosis.

The chain joins TRBV6-2 or TRBV6-3 to TRBJ2-2; weak D call: TRBD2 (6 bases). Trimming pared 0 bases from V and 0 bases from J, leaving 26 bases between. The CDR3 length is 22 residues. The germline V gene has CDR1 MNHEY and CDR2 SVGEGT. CDR3 coding DNA: TGTGCCAGCAGTTACTCAGGGACTTTAGGCGATTATCGGAGGGCGAACACCGGGGAGCTGTTTTTT. This sequence encodes CASSYSGTLGDYRRANTGELFF.

V and J are TRBV29-1 and TRBJ2-3; 10 nucleotides agree with TRBD1. V was clipped by 6 bases and J by 5 bases; unmatched bases: 14. The CDR3 consists of 16 residues. CDR1 and CDR2 from the germline V gene are SQVTM and ANQGSEA. CDR3 residues: CSVAVGQGEWIDTQYF. The CDR3 DNA sequence: TGCAGCGTCGCTGTCGGACAGGGGGAATGGATAGATACGCAGTATTTT.

V usage is TRBV9 and J usage is TRBJ2-2, with D possibly TRBD2 on 5 matching bases. The V end lost 1 base, the J end lost 5 bases, and 6 bases lay between the germline ends. CDR1 and CDR2 from the germline V gene are SGDLS and YYNGEE. The CDR3 is made up of 13 amino acids. DNA of the CDR3: TGTGCCAGCAGCGTACCGGGAACCGGGGAGCTGTTTTTT. It yields the protein CASSVPGTGELFF.

The genes are TRBV29-1 and TRBJ2-2; tentative D call: TRBD2 (7 bases). CDR3 length equals 16 residues. The germline V gene has CDR1 SQVTM and CDR2 ANQGSEA. Trimming stripped 7 bases from V and 0 bases from J, with 18 bases between. The CDR3: CSAEGGADPNTGELFF. For the CDR3, the DNA is TGCAGCGCCGAGGGGGGGGCCGACCCGAACACCGGGGAGCTGTTTTTT.

V gene TRBV5-6 combines with J gene TRBJ2-3, with D unresolved. Germline assignment: CDR1 SGHDT and CDR2 YYEEEE. Trimming stripped 2 bases from V and 2 bases from J, with 12 bases between. The CDR3 runs to 15 residues. CDR3: CASSFVASITDTQYF. As DNA, the CDR3 is TGTGCCAGCAGCTTCGTAGCTTCGATCACAGATACGCAGTATTTT.